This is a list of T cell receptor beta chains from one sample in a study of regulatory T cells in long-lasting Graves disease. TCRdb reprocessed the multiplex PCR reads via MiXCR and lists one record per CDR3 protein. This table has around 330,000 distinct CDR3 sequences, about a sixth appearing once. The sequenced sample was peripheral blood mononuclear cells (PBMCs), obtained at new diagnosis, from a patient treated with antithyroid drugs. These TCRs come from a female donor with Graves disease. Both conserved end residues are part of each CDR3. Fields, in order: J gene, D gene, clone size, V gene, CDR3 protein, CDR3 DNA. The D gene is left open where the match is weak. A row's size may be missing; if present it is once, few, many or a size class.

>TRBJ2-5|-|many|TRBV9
CASSVIGETQYF
TGTGCCAGCAGCGTCATCGGGGAGACCCAGTACTTC
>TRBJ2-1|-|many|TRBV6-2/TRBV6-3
CASSYNGNSYNEQFF
TGTGCCAGCAGTTACAACGGGAACTCCTACAATGAGCAGTTCTTC
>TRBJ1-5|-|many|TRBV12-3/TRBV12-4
CASSLARADFSGQPQHF
TGTGCCAGCAGTTTAGCGCGGGCAGACTTTAGCGGTCAGCCCCAGCATTTT
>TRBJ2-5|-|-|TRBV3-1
CASSLGTPQETQYF
TGTGCCAGCAGCCTCGGGACACCTCAAGAGACCCAGTACTTC
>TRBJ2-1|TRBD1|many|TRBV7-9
CASSSRGGKSYNEQFF
TGTGCCAGCAGCAGTCGAGGGGGCAAATCCTACAATGAGCAGTTCTTC
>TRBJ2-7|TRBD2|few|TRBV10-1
CASSGGLAGSYEQYF
TGCGCCAGCAGTGGGGGACTAGCGGGATCCTACGAGCAGTACTTC
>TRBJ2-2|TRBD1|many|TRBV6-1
CASSLGDRDTGELFF
TGTGCCAGCTCGCTCGGGGACAGAGACACCGGGGAGCTGTTTTTT
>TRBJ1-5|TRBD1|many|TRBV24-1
CATSERRQGVNQPQHF
TGTGCCACCAGTGAGAGAAGACAGGGGGTAAATCAGCCCCAGCATTTT
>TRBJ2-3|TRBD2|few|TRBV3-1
CASSQGLAGADTQYF
TGTGCCAGCAGCCAAGGACTAGCGGGAGCAGATACGCAGTATTTT
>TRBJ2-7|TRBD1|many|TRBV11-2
CASSHRDRSLYF
TGTGCCAGCAGCCACCGGGACAGGTCGCTGTACTTC
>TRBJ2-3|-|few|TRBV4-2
CASSQDRDTQYF
TGTGCCAGCAGCCAAGACAGGGATACGCAGTATTTT
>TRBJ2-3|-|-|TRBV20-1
CSARDRRERRTDTQYF
TGCAGTGCTAGAGATCGGCGGGAAAGAAGGACAGATACGCAGTATTTT
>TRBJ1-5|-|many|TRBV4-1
CASSPQEYSNQPQHF
TGCGCCAGCAGCCCTCAGGAATATAGCAATCAGCCCCAGCATTTT
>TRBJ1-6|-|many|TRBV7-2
CASSLGQIPLHF
TGTGCCAGCAGCTTAGGACAGATCCCCCTCCACTTT
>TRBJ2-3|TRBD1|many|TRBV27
CASSPSLQGALGYTQYF
TGTGCCAGCAGTCCGTCCCTCCAGGGGGCTCTCGGATATACGCAGTATTTT
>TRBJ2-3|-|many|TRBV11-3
CASSLVPGGTDTQYF
TGTGCCAGCAGCTTAGTGCCAGGTGGGACAGATACGCAGTATTTT
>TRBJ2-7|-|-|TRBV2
CASKGGSYEQYF
TGTGCCAGCAAGGGGGGGAGCTACGAGCAGTACTTC
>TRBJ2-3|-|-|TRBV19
CASSIDGSSANF
TGTGCCAGTAGTATAGATGGGAGCTCCGCCAATTTT
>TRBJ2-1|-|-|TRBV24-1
CATSDPDGTRIEQFF
TGTGCCACCAGTGATCCGGACGGCACCCGTATCGAACAGTTCTTC
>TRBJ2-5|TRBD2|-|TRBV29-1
CSVESWREGGETQYF
TGCAGCGTTGAATCTTGGCGGGAGGGGGGGGAGACCCAGTACTTC
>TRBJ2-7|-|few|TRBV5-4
CASSLGGSRPTHVYEQYF
TGTGCCAGCAGCTTGGGAGGATCCAGGCCCACTCACGTTTACGAGCAGTACTTC
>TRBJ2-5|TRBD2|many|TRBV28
CASSSELAGYQETQYF
TGTGCCAGCAGTTCCGAACTAGCGGGGTACCAAGAGACCCAGTACTTC
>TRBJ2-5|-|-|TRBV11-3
CASSSVWGQEQETQYF
TGTGCCAGCAGCTCTGTCTGGGGCCAGGAACAAGAGACCCAGTACTTC
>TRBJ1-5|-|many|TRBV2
CASRAQGYSNQPQHF
TGTGCCAGCAGGGCACAGGGCTATAGCAATCAGCCCCAGCATTTT
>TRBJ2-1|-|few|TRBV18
CASSLQGPDEQSF
TGTGCCAGCTCACTACAGGGTCCCGATGAGCAGTCCTTC
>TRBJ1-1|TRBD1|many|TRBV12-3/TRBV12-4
CASSFRQGETEAFF
TGTGCCAGCAGTTTTCGTCAGGGGGAGACTGAAGCTTTCTTT
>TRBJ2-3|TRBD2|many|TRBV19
CASSKGLAGVVSTDTQYF
TGTGCCAGTAGTAAGGGACTAGCGGGAGTGGTGAGCACAGATACGCAGTATTTT
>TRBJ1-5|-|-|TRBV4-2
CASSQRMGNQPQHF
TGTGCCAGCAGCCAGAGGATGGGCAATCAGCCCCAGCATTTT